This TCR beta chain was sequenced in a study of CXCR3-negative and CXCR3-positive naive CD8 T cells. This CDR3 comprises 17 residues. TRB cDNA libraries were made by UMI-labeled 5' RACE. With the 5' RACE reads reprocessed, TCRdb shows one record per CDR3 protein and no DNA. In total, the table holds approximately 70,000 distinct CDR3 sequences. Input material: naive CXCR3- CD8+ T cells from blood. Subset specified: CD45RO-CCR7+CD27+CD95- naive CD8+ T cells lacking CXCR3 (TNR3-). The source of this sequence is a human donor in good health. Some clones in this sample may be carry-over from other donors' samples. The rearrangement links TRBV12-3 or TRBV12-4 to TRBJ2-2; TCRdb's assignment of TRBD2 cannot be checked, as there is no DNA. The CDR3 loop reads CASSTLAGGVNTGELFF.